A selection of T cell receptor beta chains follows, all from one sample in a study of T cells in Graves' hyperthyroidism and ophthalmopathy. TCRdb called the multiplex PCR reads again in MiXCR, with one record for every CDR3 protein. The table has about 400,000 distinct CDR3 sequences, roughly 13% seen once; the top ten hold 9.2%. The sequencing input was blood. The receptor set was obtained from a woman aged 18-29 years with Graves' hyperthyroidism. CDR3s include the opening cysteine and the closing phenylalanine or tryptophan. A D gene is named only where the DNA matches it firmly. Clone size is given for some rows only: seen once, a few or many times, or a class if the clone is expanded.

V gene,J gene,D gene,clone size,CDR3 protein,CDR3 DNA
TRBV4-1,TRBJ2-1,.,few,CASSQRRDWPREQFF,TGCGCCAGCAGCCAACGAAGGGATTGGCCCCGTGAGCAGTTCTTC
TRBV28,TRBJ2-1,TRBD2,.,CASSPSGGALEQFF,TGTGCCAGCAGCCCTAGCGGGGGGGCCCTTGAGCAGTTCTTC
TRBV30,TRBJ2-7,TRBD1,many,CAWSVGGYYEQYF,TGTGCCTGGAGTGTAGGGGGCTACTACGAGCAGTACTTC
TRBV7-2,TRBJ2-7,.,many,CASSLATSLSYEQYF,TGTGCCAGCAGCTTAGCGACTTCGCTCTCCTACGAGCAGTACTTC
TRBV28,TRBJ2-2,.,many,CASTLRRVGTGELFF,TGTGCCAGCACCCTCCGCAGGGTGGGGACCGGGGAGCTGTTTTTT
TRBV24-1,TRBJ1-2,.,many,CATSETGRSVGGYTF,TGTGCCACCAGTGAAACCGGACGGAGCGTAGGGGGCTACACCTTC
TRBV11-2,TRBJ2-3,TRBD2,.,CASSYVTSGSDTQYF,TGTGCCAGCAGCTATGTGACTAGCGGGAGTGACACGCAGTATTTT
TRBV7-2,TRBJ1-5,TRBD1,many,CASSFRTGANQPQHF,TGTGCCAGCAGCTTTAGGACAGGGGCCAATCAGCCCCAGCATTTT
TRBV20-1,TRBJ2-3,TRBD2,many,CSARGYSSGGADFSTDTQYF,TGCAGTGCTAGGGGGTATTCTAGCGGGGGGGCGGATTTTAGCACAGATACGCAGTATTTT
TRBV2,TRBJ2-3,TRBD1,.,CASSEWDRVADTQYF,TGTGCCAGCAGTGAATGGGACAGGGTGGCAGATACGCAGTATTTT
TRBV19,TRBJ1-5,TRBD1,.,CASNNGQGVFQPQHF,TGTGCCAGTAACAACGGACAGGGCGTTTTTCAGCCCCAGCATTTT
TRBV7-2,TRBJ2-3,.,.,CASSAGGSGATDTQYF,TGTGCCAGCAGCGCAGGGGGGTCAGGGGCTACAGATACGCAGTATTTT
TRBV7-2,TRBJ2-3,.,many,CASSLTRSFTDTQYF,TGTGCCAGCAGCTTAACGAGATCCTTCACAGATACGCAGTATTTT
TRBV5-6,TRBJ1-1,.,.,CASQASGPEAFF,TGTGCCAGCCAAGCCTCGGGACCTGAAGCTTTCTTT
TRBV2,TRBJ1-2,.,many,CARIKGYTF,TGTGCCAGAATTAAAGGCTACACCTTC
TRBV6-4,TRBJ1-1,.,.,CANKHRTEAFF,TGTGCCAACAAACACAGGACTGAAGCTTTCTTT
TRBV6-2/TRBV6-3,TRBJ1-3,.,few,CASSSYVGGNTIYF,TGTGCCAGCAGTTCTTACGTCGGTGGAAACACCATATATTTT
TRBV10-1,TRBJ2-5,TRBD2,many,CASAPTSGLQETQYF,TGCGCCAGCGCCCCGACTAGCGGCCTCCAAGAGACCCAGTACTTC
TRBV11-2,TRBJ1-2,TRBD1,.,CASSLVAGGGYTF,TGTGCCAGCAGCTTAGTGGCAGGGGGTGGCTACACCTTC
TRBV5-4,TRBJ1-6,TRBD1,few,CASSLPGQDNSPLHF,TGTGCCAGCAGCTTACCGGGACAGGATAATTCACCCCTCCACTTT
TRBV11-1,TRBJ2-1,TRBD1,many,CASSSGQGYNEQFF,TGTGCCAGCAGCTCGGGACAGGGGTACAATGAGCAGTTCTTC
TRBV7-3,TRBJ1-1,.,many,CASSPTAGNTEAFF,TGTGCCAGCAGCCCGACTGCCGGTAACACTGAAGCTTTCTTT
TRBV5-5,TRBJ1-1,.,.,CTSSRGGGTEAFF,TGTACCAGCAGTAGAGGGGGGGGGACTGAAGCTTTCTTT
TRBV6-2/TRBV6-3,TRBJ2-7,.,many,CASSYSGSRVGEQYF,TGTGCCAGCAGTTACTCGGGTTCCAGGGTAGGCGAGCAGTACTTC